Following are 18 T cell receptor beta chains from one sample sequenced in a study of blood T cell repertoires in COVID-19. Profiling relied on immunoSEQ multiplex PCR, and the TCRdb table lists in-frame clones only, not all of them. The sample gives a few hundred thousand clones, 90% of which show up once; roughly 15% is in the top ten. Sequences were obtained from PBMCs or T cells enriched from blood (not recorded which). The receptors come from a man younger than 40 who had been exposed to COVID-19.

V and J are TRBV2 and TRBJ1-6; D is perhaps TRBD1 (6 bases). The CDR3 length is 17 residues. V was trimmed by 1 base and J by 0 bases, leaving 10 bases between them. CDR1 SNHLY and CDR2 FYNNEI come from the germline V gene. CDR3 bases: TGTGCCAGCAGTGAAGACAGGGAAGTCTCCTATAATTCACCCCTCCACTTT. Translating it yields CASSEDREVSYNSPLHF.

The CDR3 region is CASSEGTAGGANVLTF. The DNA for the CDR3 is TGTGCCAGCAGTGAAGGAACGGCAGGTGGGGCCAACGTCCTGACTTTC. This chain links TRBV6-1 with TRBJ2-6; D gene ambiguous. V gave up 1 base and J gave up 3 bases, with 10 bases separating them. CDR3 length: 16 residues. Germline CDR1 is MNHNS and CDR2 is SASEGT.

This clone was observed a single time. The chain employs TRBV2 and TRBJ1-2; 9 bases agree with TRBD1. Germline V gene sequence: CDR1 SNHLY, CDR2 FYNNEI. The J segment lost 2 bases and the V segment lost 5 bases, leaving 3 bases of the junction unmatched. This CDR3 comprises 14 residues. The CDR3 loop is CASSRGQGNYGYTF. CDR3 DNA: TGTGCCAGCAGTCGCGGACAGGGGAACTATGGCTACACCTTC.

The chain is built from TRBV29-1 and TRBJ2-5; D is unresolved. V dropped 7 bases and J dropped 4 bases, with 10 bases sitting between them. Germline lookup yields CDR1 SQVTM and CDR2 ANQGSEA. The CDR3 extends over 11 amino acids. The CDR3 DNA sequence: TGCAGCGCCCTAACTGGAGAGACCCAGTACTTC. It codes for CSALTGETQYF.

The chain employs TRBV5-1 and TRBJ2-2; D may be TRBD1 (6 bases). Trimming took off 3 bases at V and 6 bases at J, with 15 bases between the two ends. Germline CDR1 reads SGHRS; CDR2 reads YFSETQ. This CDR3 has 15 amino acids. The CDR3 DNA sequence: TGCGCCAGCAGCTCCGACAGGCACCTCGCCGGGGAGCTGTTTTTT. Translating it yields CASSSDRHLAGELFF.

Here the CDR3 reads CASREASGYTGELFF. CDR3 coding DNA: TGTGCCAGCAGGGAGGCTAGCGGCTACACCGGGGAGCTGTTTTTT. The V call is TRBV2, the J call TRBJ2-2; 7 nucleotides agree with TRBD2. The germline V gene has CDR1 SNHLY and CDR2 FYNNEI. Trimming cost V 6 bases and J 3 bases; bases outside gene matches: 7. This CDR3 region has 15 residues.

The V call is TRBV30, the J call TRBJ1-6; D gene ambiguous. The CDR3 is made up of 15 amino acids. Germline values: CDR1 GTSNPN, CDR2 SVGIG (reference sequence). Trimming stripped 3 bases from V and 6 bases from J, with 15 bases between. The CDR3 bases are TGTGCCTGGAGCCCCTCGAGTTTCGGTAATTCACCCCTCCACTTT. Amino acids: CAWSPSSFGNSPLHF.

J is TRBJ2-5 and V is TRBV5-1, with 7 nucleotides matching TRBD1. The CDR3 sequence is 15 residues long. The trim removed 0 bases at V and 1 base at J, leaving 3 bases unmatched. The germline V gene has CDR1 SGHRS and CDR2 YFSETQ. The CDR3 sequence: CASSLETGFQETQYF. In nucleotides, the CDR3 is TGCGCCAGCAGCTTGGAGACAGGGTTCCAAGAGACCCAGTACTTC.

This clone was recorded a few times. The chain carries TRBV9 and TRBJ1-6, with D perhaps TRBD1 (6 bases). CDR1 and CDR2 (germline): SGDLS, YYNGEE. V lost 1 base and J 8 bases, leaving 7 bases between the germline ends. The CDR3 contains 13 residues. CDR3 nucleotide sequence: TGTGCCAGCAGCGTAAGACAGGATTCACCCCTCCACTTT. Protein product: CASSVRQDSPLHF. Complete variable domain (other parts from reference TRBV9 and TRBJ1-6): DSGVTQTPKHLITATGQRVTLRCSPRSGDLSVYWYQQSLDQGLQFLIQYYNGEERAKGNILERFSAQQFPDLHSELNLSSLELGDSALYFCASSVRQDSPLHFGNGTRLTVT.

CDR3: CASSPRTGRTNEKLFF. CDR3 in DNA: TGTGCCAGCAGCCCGAGGACAGGGAGGACTAATGAAAAACTGTTTTTT. The chain links TRBV7-6 to TRBJ1-4, with 8 positions matching TRBD1. Germline trimming cut 5 bases from V and 2 bases from J; bases unmatched to any gene: 7. Germline CDR1 SGHVS, CDR2 FNYEAQ. The CDR3 is 16 residues long. Variable domain in full (rest from reference TRBV7-6 and TRBJ1-4): GAGVSQSPRYKVTKRGQDVALRCDPISGHVSLYWYRQALGQGPEFLTYFNYEAQQDKSGLPNDRFSAERPEGSISTLTIQRTEQRDSAMYRCASSPRTGRTNEKLFFGSGTQLSVL.

The rearrangement uses TRBV14 and TRBJ1-1; 10 positions match TRBD1. The CDR3 consists of 18 residues. From germline, CDR1 is SGHDN and CDR2 FVKESK. Trimming took 7 bases from V and 3 from J; bases not matched to a gene: 17. CDR3 sequence: CASTYRDRGMRGDTEAFF. CDR3 in DNA: TGTGCCAGCACCTACCGGGACAGGGGTATGCGTGGCGACACTGAAGCTTTCTTT.

The V and J genes are TRBV7-9 and TRBJ2-2, with D uncertain. Germline CDR1 is SEHNR and CDR2 is FQNEAQ (reference sequence). The ends were cut back, 2 bases at V and 8 bases at J, with 9 bases in the middle. This CDR3 contains 13 residues. The CDR3 protein is CASSLYEEGELFF. CDR3 bases: TGTGCCAGCAGCTTATATGAGGAAGGGGAGCTGTTTTTT.

The chain carries TRBV3-1 (or the pseudogene TRBV3-2) and TRBJ1-1; tentative D call: TRBD1 (6 bases). Germline CDR1 is LGHDT and CDR2 is YNNKEL (reference sequence). Trimming took 4 bases from V and 6 from J, leaving 15 bases between them. The CDR3 is made up of 14 amino acids. The CDR3 bases are TGTGCCAGCAGCCTTCTACAGGGTAGCGCTGAAGCTTTCTTT. It is translated as CASSLLQGSAEAFF.

The V and J genes are TRBV15 and TRBJ2-7; D is perhaps TRBD2 (5 bases). The V gene lost 0 bases and the J gene lost 10 bases, with 13 bases spanning the gap. CDR3 length equals 13 residues. The germline V gene encodes CDR1 LNHNV and CDR2 YYDKDF (reference sequence). CDR3 DNA sequence: TGTGCCACCAGCAGAGATCCGGGGAGTGATCAGTACTTC. Protein: CATSRDPGSDQYF.

V is TRBV2 and J is TRBJ1-2, with D possibly being TRBD1 (6 bases). Trimming left V 9 bases short and J 2 bases short, with 19 bases between. Per the germline V gene, CDR1 is SNHLY and CDR2 is FYNNEI. The CDR3 has 15 amino acids. CDR3: CASFGLAGANYGYTF. CDR3 coding DNA: TGTGCCAGTTTTGGGCTGGCGGGGGCGAACTATGGCTACACCTTC.

The chain links TRBV6-5 to TRBJ1-2, with 8 bases aligning to TRBD1. Germline CDR1 and CDR2: MNHEY and SVGAGI. Unmatched junction bases numbered 12, after V lost 7 bases and J lost 8 bases. The CDR3 covers 14 residues. This chain's CDR3 is CASNDRGTWEGYTF. CDR3 in DNA: TGTGCCAGCAACGACAGGGGTACGTGGGAAGGCTACACCTTC.

The gene calls are TRBV30 and TRBJ2-7; TRBD2 aligns across 14 bases. J gave up 3 bases and V 2 bases, and 3 bases lay outside the gene matches. The CDR3 covers 15 residues. The germline V gene encodes CDR1 GTSNPN and CDR2 SVGIG (reference sequence). This CDR3 is CAWSTGLAGVYEQYF. The CDR3, as DNA: TGTGCCTGGAGTACGGGACTAGCGGGGGTCTACGAGCAGTACTTC.

The rearrangement uses TRBV2 and TRBJ1-5; TRBD1 agrees at 8 bases. Unmatched junction bases numbered 14, after V lost 4 bases and J lost 0 bases. The CDR3 loop spans 19 amino acids. Germline V gene sequence: CDR1 SNHLY, CDR2 FYNNEI. The CDR3, as DNA: TGTGCCAGCAGTGCCCTGGACAGGGAAGGGGTTTTTAGCAATCAGCCCCAGCATTTT. It is translated as CASSALDREGVFSNQPQHF.